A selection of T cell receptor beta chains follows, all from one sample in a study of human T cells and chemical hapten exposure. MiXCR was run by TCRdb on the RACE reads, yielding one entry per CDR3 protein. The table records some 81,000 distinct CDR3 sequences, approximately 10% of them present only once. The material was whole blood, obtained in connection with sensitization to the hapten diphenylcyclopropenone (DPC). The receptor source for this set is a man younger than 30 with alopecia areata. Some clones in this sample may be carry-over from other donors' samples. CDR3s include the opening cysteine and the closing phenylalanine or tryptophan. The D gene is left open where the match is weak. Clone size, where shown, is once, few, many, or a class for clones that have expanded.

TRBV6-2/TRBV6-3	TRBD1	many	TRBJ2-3	TGTGCCAGCAGGTTGACAGGGGGCCTCGCAGATACGCAGTATTTT	CASRLTGGLADTQYF
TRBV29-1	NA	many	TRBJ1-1	TGCAGCGCCAGAACAGTGAACACTGAAGCTTTCTTT	CSARTVNTEAFF
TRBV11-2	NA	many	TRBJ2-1	TGTGCCAGCAGCCCTAGTGGGACGCATGAGCAGTTCTTC	CASSPSGTHEQFF
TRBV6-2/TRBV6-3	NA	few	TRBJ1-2	TGTGCCAGCAGTTACCAGGATAACTATGGCTACACCTTC	CASSYQDNYGYTF
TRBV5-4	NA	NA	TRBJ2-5	TGTGCCAGCAGCTTACAGCCTCAAGAGACCCAGTACTTC	CASSLQPQETQYF
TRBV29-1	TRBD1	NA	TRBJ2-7	TGCAGCGTACAGGGGATCTACGAGCAGTACTTC	CSVQGIYEQYF
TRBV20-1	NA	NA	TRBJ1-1	TGCAGTGCCCATGGTAGGGAGTCCGGGTTGACAGCTTTCTTT	CSAHGRESGLTAFF
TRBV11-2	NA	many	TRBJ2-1	TGTGCCAGCAGCTTAATGGGGAGCTCCTACAATGAGCAGTTCTTC	CASSLMGSSYNEQFF
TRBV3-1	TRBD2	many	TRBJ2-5	TGTGCCAGCAGCGGGACTAGCGGGGTTCCAGGGGGAGAGACCCAGTACTTC	CASSGTSGVPGGETQYF
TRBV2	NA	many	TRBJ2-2	TGTGCCAGCAGAGTCTCCGGGAGTACCGGGGAGCTGTTTTTT	CASRVSGSTGELFF
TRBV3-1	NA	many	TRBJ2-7	TGTGCCAGCAGCCGGGGACCGATCTCCTACGAGCAGTACTTC	CASSRGPISYEQYF
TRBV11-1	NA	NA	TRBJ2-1	TGTGCCAGCAGCCTAGCCGGACAGCACGCACCATACAATGAGCAGTTCTTC	CASSLAGQHAPYNEQFF
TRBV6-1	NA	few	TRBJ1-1	TGTGCCAGCAGTGACGGGCAGGAGAACACTGAAGCTTTCTTT	CASSDGQENTEAFF
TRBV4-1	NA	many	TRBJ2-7	TGCGCCAGCAGCTCACCTCAAGGGGGAGGTTGGGAGCAGTACTTC	CASSSPQGGGWEQYF
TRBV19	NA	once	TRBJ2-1	TGTGCCAGTAGTATTACCGGGGACAATAAGCAGTTCTTC	CASSITGDNKQFF
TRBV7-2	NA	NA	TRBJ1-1	TGTGCCAGCAGCTCTTACTTGTCCCCAAAAGCTTTCTTT	CASSSYLSPKAFF
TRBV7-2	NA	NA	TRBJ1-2	TGTGCCAGCAGCTTAGTCGGGGGGTCCGACTACACCTTC	CASSLVGGSDYTF
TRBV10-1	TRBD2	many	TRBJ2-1	TGCGCCAGCAGTGGACTAGCGGGGGGCCAAGCTGAGCAGTTCTTC	CASSGLAGGQAEQFF
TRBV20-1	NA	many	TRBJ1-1	TGCAGTGCTAGAAGCTACAGGGATCTCACTGAAGCTTTCTTT	CSARSYRDLTEAFF
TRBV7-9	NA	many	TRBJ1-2	TGTGCCAGCAGCCTTGACAGCCCTATTGGCTACACCTTC	CASSLDSPIGYTF
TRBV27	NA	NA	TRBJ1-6	TGTGCCAGCAGTTTGGGAGCATCCTATAATTCACCCCTCCACTTT	CASSLGASYNSPLHF
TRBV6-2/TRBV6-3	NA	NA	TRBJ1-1	TGTGCCAGCAGCTCCTCCAACAGGCGAGTTGAAGCTTTCTTT	CASSSSNRRVEAFF
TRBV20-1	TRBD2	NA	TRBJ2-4	TGCAGTGCTAGTTTTGCGGGGGACCTAGCCAAAAACATTCAGTACTTC	CSASFAGDLAKNIQYF
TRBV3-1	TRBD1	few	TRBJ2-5	TGTGCCAGCAGCCCGACCGGGACAGGGGGCGAAAAGACCCAGTACTTC	CASSPTGTGGEKTQYF
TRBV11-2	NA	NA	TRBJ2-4	TGTGCCAGCAGCTTAGTGTTTTCGACGGCGTCCAAGAGGGACATTCAGTACTTC	CASSLVFSTASKRDIQYF
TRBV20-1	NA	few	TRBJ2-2	TGCAGTGCTAGACCAGGGAACACCGGGGAGCTGTTTTTT	CSARPGNTGELFF
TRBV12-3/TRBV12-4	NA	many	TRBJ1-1	TGTGCCAGCAGCCGCAGCACTCTCACTGAAGCTTTCTTT	CASSRSTLTEAFF
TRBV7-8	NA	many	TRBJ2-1	TGTGCCAGCAGCTTAGCGAAAACAGGGAATAAAAGCAATGAGCAGTTCTTC	CASSLAKTGNKSNEQFF
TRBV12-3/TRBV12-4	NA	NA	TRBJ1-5	TGTGCCAGCACCGCCTTGAATAGCAATCAGCCCCAGCATTTT	CASTALNSNQPQHF
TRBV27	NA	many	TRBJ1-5	TGTGCCAGCAGTGAAGCCCCCGGGGGGCCCCAGCATTTT	CASSEAPGGPQHF
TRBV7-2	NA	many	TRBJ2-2	TGTGCCAGCAGCTTAGCTGTGGTCTTGGCGAACACCGGGGAGCTGTTTTTT	CASSLAVVLANTGELFF
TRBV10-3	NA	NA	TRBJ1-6	TGTGCCATCAGTCGAAATGGGTCACCCCTCCACTTT	CAISRNGSPLHF
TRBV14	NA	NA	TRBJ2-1	TGTGCCAGCAGCCCGTGGGATTACAATGAGCAGTTCTTC	CASSPWDYNEQFF
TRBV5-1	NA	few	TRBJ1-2	TGCGCCAGCAGCTTCAGCCTTGGGAACGATGGCTACACCTTC	CASSFSLGNDGYTF
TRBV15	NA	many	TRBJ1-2	TGTGCCACCAGCATCCGAATAGGAGGAAATATTAACTATGGCTACACCTTC	CATSIRIGGNINYGYTF
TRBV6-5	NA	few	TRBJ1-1	TGTGCCAGCACCCTTGGGAAGTGGGCCAGAGGCACTGAAGCTTTCTTT	CASTLGKWARGTEAFF
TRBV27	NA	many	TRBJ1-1	TGTGCCAGCAGTTTGACGACAGCGGGGGAAGCTTTCTTT	CASSLTTAGEAFF
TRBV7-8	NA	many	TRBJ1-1	TGTGCCAGCAGAACCCACACTGAAGCTTTCTTT	CASRTHTEAFF
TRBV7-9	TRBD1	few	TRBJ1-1	TGTGCCAGCAGCTCAGGACAGGGGTTGAACACTGAAGCTTTCTTT	CASSSGQGLNTEAFF
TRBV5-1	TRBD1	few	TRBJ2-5	TGCGCCAGCAGCCTATCTGGGACAGACCAAGAGACCCAGTACTTC	CASSLSGTDQETQYF
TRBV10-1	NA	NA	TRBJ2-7	TGCGCCAGCACCGACACGAACTCCTACGAGCAGTACTTC	CASTDTNSYEQYF
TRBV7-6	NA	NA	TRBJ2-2	TGTGCCAGCTCGCTGCTGACGAACACCGGGGAGCTGTTTTTT	CASSLLTNTGELFF
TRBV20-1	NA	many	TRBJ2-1	TGCAGTGCACCCACTAGTGAAAGTCGTAATGAGCAGTTCTTC	CSAPTSESRNEQFF
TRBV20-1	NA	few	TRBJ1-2	TGCAGTGCTCGAGAGAGGGGGAAGTGGGGCTACACCTTC	CSARERGKWGYTF
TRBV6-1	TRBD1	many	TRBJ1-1	TGTGCCAGCATTTTTATCAGGGGGGAGTATGAAGCTTTCTTT	CASIFIRGEYEAFF
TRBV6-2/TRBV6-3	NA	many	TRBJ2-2	TGTGCCAGCAGTTACGACGCTGGAAGGGGTACCGGGGAGCTGTTTTTT	CASSYDAGRGTGELFF
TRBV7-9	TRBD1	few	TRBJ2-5	TGTGCCAGCAGCCACGACAGGGCCCAGGAGACCCAGTACTTC	CASSHDRAQETQYF
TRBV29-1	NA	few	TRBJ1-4	TGCAGCGTTGAAGATCTTCACAGCCTGACGGGAAAACTGTTTTTT	CSVEDLHSLTGKLFF
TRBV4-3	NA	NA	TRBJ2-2	TGCGCCAGCAGCCAACCAAGGACAGGAGGGGCCGGGGAGCTGTTTTTT	CASSQPRTGGAGELFF
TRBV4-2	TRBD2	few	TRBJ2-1	TGTGCCAGCAGCCAAGTGGATGGTCGACTAGCGGGATACTCCTACAATGAGCAGTTCTTC	CASSQVDGRLAGYSYNEQFF
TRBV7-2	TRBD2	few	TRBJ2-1	TGTGCCAGCAGCGTCCATGAAGCGGGAAACAATGAGCAGTTCTTC	CASSVHEAGNNEQFF
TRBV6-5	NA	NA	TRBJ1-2	TGTGCCAGCAGATACCCGGACAGAACCCGCCATGGCTACACCTTC	CASRYPDRTRHGYTF
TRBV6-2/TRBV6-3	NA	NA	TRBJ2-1	TGTGCCAGCAGCTCCCAACGGGGGAGCTCCTACTATGAGCAGTTCTTC	CASSSQRGSSYYEQFF
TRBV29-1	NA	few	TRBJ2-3	TGCAGCGGTGGGACTAGCACAGATACGCAGTATTTT	CSGGTSTDTQYF
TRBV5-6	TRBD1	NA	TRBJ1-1	TGTGCCAGCACCAGGGGGTTGGCTGAAGCTTTCTTT	CASTRGLAEAFF
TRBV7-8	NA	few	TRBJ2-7	TGTGCCAGCAGCCCCCACCGGGGCATAGCCTCCTCCTACGAGCAGTACTTC	CASSPHRGIASSYEQYF
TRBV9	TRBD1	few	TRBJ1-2	TGTGCCAGCAGCCCCACGGGACAGGGAAACTATGGCTACACCTTC	CASSPTGQGNYGYTF
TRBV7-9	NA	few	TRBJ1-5	TGTGCCAGCAGCTTAGCGGACAGCTTGAATCAGCCCCAGCATTTT	CASSLADSLNQPQHF